This TCR beta chain was profiled in a study of post-analysis software for immune sequencing data. Notes on the study in general: Relative to controls, patients had several TRBV segments at higher frequency, with TRBV5-6, TRBV5-1 and TRBV20-1 among these.

Unique molecular identifiers were present in the TCR beta cDNA libraries. TCRdb called the PCR reads again in MiXCR, with one record for every CDR3 protein. The sample records 750,000 to 950,000 distinct CDR3 sequences, about 53% being singletons. The CDR3 totals 16 residues. Looked up from germline, CDR1 is SGHTA and CDR2 is FQGNSA. Losses at the gene ends were 4 bases for V and 8 bases for J; bases not matched to a gene: 14. This clonotype was observed a few times. Antigen unknown. This sequence was found in a girl under 18 with multiple sclerosis. Specimen: blood. The rearrangement uses TRBV7-2 and TRBJ2-5; 9 bases fit TRBD2. CDR3 region: CASSSPSGTSRATQYF. The CDR3 coding sequence is TGTGCCAGCAGCTCCCCCTCCGGGACTAGCAGGGCCACCCAGTACTTC.